This T cell receptor (beta chain) originates from a study of blood T cell repertoires in COVID-19. As for the study in general: Acute and convalescent COVID-19 samples came from the United States, Italy and Spain. PBMCs, B-cell-depleted T cells, or T cells were the source of the cDNA or gDNA that made up the material.

In the original workflow: Reference gene primer amplification in the assay estimated nucleated cell counts. Clones were sequenced by immunoSEQ multiplex PCR, and TCRdb holds only the in-frame ones, with some missing. For V, J and clone size, that table is used; D and trimming come from the DNA. Found here are more than 50,000 clones, about three quarters of them singletons; the top ten hold about two fifths. The germline V and J ends were trimmed by 4 bases and 0 bases, with 17 bases remaining between them. The CDR3 sequence is 17 residues long. Germline lookup yields CDR1 SGDLS and CDR2 YYNGEE. J is TRBJ1-3 and V is TRBV9, with a possible D match to TRBD1 (6 bases). The sample consisted of peripheral blood. The origin of this receptor is a man aged 65-85 years with active or convalescent COVID-19. The CDR3 reads CASSPPGGARSGNTIYF. As DNA, the CDR3 is TGTGCCAGCAGCCCCCCCGGGGGGGCCCGCTCTGGAAACACCATATATTTT.